The 19 T cell receptor beta chains below all came from one sample that was sequenced in a study of blood T cell repertoires in COVID-19 (dated by TCRdb to between 2020 and 2021). The library was prepared using the immunoSEQ multiplex PCR assay. Drawn from immuneACCESS, this table holds only the in-frame rearrangements with V and J called that TCRdb kept. Clones are partly lost; checked studies trace under half to an unresolved V gene and leave the rest unexplained. The sample yields over 300,000 clones; about 83% were counted once. The ten largest clonotypes hold 1.6% of the sample. The specimen was peripheral blood. The receptors were gathered from a woman between 45 and 65 years old with acute or convalescent COVID-19.

The chain combines TRBV5-4 with TRBJ2-5, with 8 bases identical to TRBD1. The germline gives CDR1 SGHNT, CDR2 YYREEE (reference sequence). The CDR3 is made up of 16 amino acids. V was pared by 2 bases and J by 1 base, with 7 bases of the junction left unmatched. CDR3 DNA sequence: TGTGCCAGCAGCTTCGTTCTCGGACAGGGCCAAGAGACCCAGTACTTC. Translating gives CASSFVLGQGQETQYF.

V usage is TRBV6-1 and J usage is TRBJ1-2; a weak D match, TRBD1 (6 bases). V lost 0 bases and J 3 bases, leaving 8 bases between the germline ends. Germline-derived CDR1 and CDR2 are MNHNS and SASEGT. The CDR3 runs 14 residues. CDR3 amino acids: CASSEAGTHYGYTF. In DNA form, the CDR3 reads TGTGCCAGCAGTGAAGCGGGGACACACTATGGCTACACCTTC.

This chain connects TRBV6-5 to TRBJ2-7; D uncertain. V lost 0 bases and J 4 bases, leaving 13 bases between the germline ends. The CDR3 covers 15 residues. Germline V gives CDR1 MNHEY, CDR2 SVGAGI. CDR3 protein: CASSYSSPRIYEQYF. The DNA for the CDR3 is TGTGCCAGCAGTTACTCGAGCCCTAGAATTTACGAGCAGTACTTC.

The chain links TRBV5-1 to TRBJ1-1; maybe TRBD1 (6 bases). The CDR3 is 15 amino acids. In germline, CDR1 is SGHRS, CDR2 YFSETQ. Trimming removed 4 bases at V and 2 bases at J, with 15 bases between. The CDR3 is CASSHSGQLNTEAFF. CDR3 sequence (DNA): TGCGCCAGCAGCCACTCTGGACAGCTCAACACTGAAGCTTTCTTT.

This chain connects TRBV7-2 to TRBJ2-7; 7 nucleotides match TRBD1. Germline lookup yields CDR1 SGHTA and CDR2 FQGNSA. This CDR3 is 15 amino acids long. V lost 1 base, J lost 2 bases, and 5 bases stayed unmatched. The CDR3 DNA is TGTGCCAGCAGCTTAGGGGGGACAGCTCCCTACGAGCAGTACTTC. This encodes CASSLGGTAPYEQYF.

The chain is built from TRBV7-9 and TRBJ1-3; 8 positions agree with TRBD1. Per germline, CDR1 SEHNR and CDR2 FQNEAQ (reference sequence). The CDR3 runs to 13 residues. Trimming at V came to 10 bases and at J to 3 bases, leaving 5 bases not matched to a gene. CDR3 DNA: TGTGCCACCCAAGGGACAGGTGGAAACACCATATATTTT. It translates to CATQGTGGNTIYF.

The chain uses TRBV5-1 and TRBJ2-3; the match to TRBD2 covers 7 bases. The CDR3 has 15 residues. Germline V gene lookup returns CDR1 SGHRS and CDR2 YFSETQ. Losses at the gene ends were 0 bases for V and 2 bases for J; bases not matched to a gene: 3. The CDR3 reads CASSLGGSITDTQYF. In DNA, the CDR3 is TGCGCCAGCAGCTTGGGCGGGAGTATCACAGATACGCAGTATTTT.

This clone appeared a few times. This chain links TRBV13 with TRBJ1-2; D ambiguous. The CDR3 has 13 amino acids. Germline CDR1 reads PRHDT; CDR2 reads FYEKMQ (reference sequence). With 6 bases removed from V and 7 bases from J, the gap between germline ends came to 15 bases. CDR3 nucleotide sequence: TGTGCCAGCAGGCAGGATGTAGGTCGTGGCTACACCTTC. Protein product: CASRQDVGRGYTF. Drawing the rest from reference TRBV13 and TRBJ1-2, the complete variable domain is AAGVIQSPRHLIKEKRETATLKCYPIPRHDTVYWYQQGPGQDPQFLISFYEKMQSDKGSIPDRFSAQQFSDYHSELNMSSLELGDSALYFCASRQDVGRGYTFGSGTRLTVV.

The chain carries TRBV9 and TRBJ2-5; possible D gene TRBD2, 7 bases. Trimming pared 4 bases from V and 5 bases from J, leaving 18 bases between. Germline V lookup: CDR1 SGDLS, CDR2 YYNGEE. This CDR3 has 15 residues. CDR3 in amino acids: CASSPMGGRRETQYF. CDR3 in DNA: TGTGCCAGCAGCCCAATGGGGGGGCGGAGGGAGACCCAGTACTTC.

This sequence joins TRBV7-3 and TRBJ1-5; 8 positions match TRBD1. The V gene's germline CDR1 is SGHTA and CDR2 FQGTGA. The CDR3 runs 15 residues. Trimming at V came to 5 bases and at J to 0 bases, leaving 3 bases not matched to a gene. Written as DNA, the CDR3 is TGTGCCAGCAGCCGTGACAGGGGTAGCAATCAGCCCCAGCATTTT. Translation gives CASSRDRGSNQPQHF. Filled out from reference TRBV7-3 and TRBJ1-5, the complete variable domain reads GAGVSQTPSNKVTEKGKYVELRCDPISGHTALYWYRQSLGQGPEFLIYFQGTGAADDSGLPNDRFFAVRPEGSVSTLKIQRTERGDSAVYLCASSRDRGSNQPQHFGDGTRLSIL.

This sequence joins TRBV7-2 and TRBJ1-2, with 7 bases aligning to TRBD1. J lost 4 bases, V lost 5 bases, and 4 bases had no gene match. Germline lookup yields CDR1 SGHTA and CDR2 FQGNSA. The CDR3 sequence is 13 residues long. CDR3 bases: TGTGCCAGCAGCGCCGACAGGGTCTATGGCTACACCTTC. This sequence encodes CASSADRVYGYTF.

This sequence joins TRBV6-5 and TRBJ1-1; D may be TRBD1 (5 bases). CDR1 and CDR2 (germline): MNHEY, SVGAGI. The CDR3 loop spans 13 amino acids. V lost 6 bases and J 6 bases, leaving 14 bases between the germline ends. CDR3 sequence reads: CASRNGGEPEAFF. In DNA form, the CDR3 reads TGTGCCAGCAGAAACGGGGGGGAGCCTGAAGCTTTCTTT.

The genes are TRBV29-1 and TRBJ2-7, with a possible D match to TRBD1 (5 bases). The V end lost 5 bases, the J end lost 0 bases, and 14 bases lay between the germline ends. The CDR3 has 14 residues. Germline lookup yields CDR1 SQVTM and CDR2 ANQGSEA. The CDR3 sequence: CSVFFGAPSYEQYF. The CDR3 region has the DNA TGCAGCGTTTTCTTTGGGGCCCCCTCCTACGAGCAGTACTTC.

The chain recombines TRBV27 with TRBJ2-5; possibly TRBD2 for D (6 bases). The V gene lost 3 bases and the J gene lost 4 bases, with 15 bases spanning the gap. The germline gives CDR1 MNHEY, CDR2 SMNVEV (reference sequence). The CDR3 runs to 15 residues. CDR3: CASSFRRGGGETQYF. In nucleotides, the CDR3 is TGTGCCAGCAGTTTTAGGAGGGGCGGTGGAGAGACCCAGTACTTC.

This chain links TRBV9 with TRBJ2-7; 9 bases match TRBD2. Germline-derived CDR1 and CDR2 are SGDLS and YYNGEE. V was clipped by 0 bases and J by 2 bases; unmatched bases: 0. This CDR3 is 14 amino acids long. In nucleotides, the CDR3 is TGTGCCAGCAGCGTAGTAGCGGGGGCCTACGAGCAGTACTTC. As protein: CASSVVAGAYEQYF.

This clone was observed a handful of times. The rearrangement links TRBV27 to TRBJ1-1; TRBD1 agrees at 7 bases. CDR1 MNHEY and CDR2 SMNVEV come from the germline V gene (reference sequence). The CDR3 has 13 amino acids. V lost 10 bases, J lost 0 bases, and 5 bases stayed unmatched. In DNA form, the CDR3 reads TGTGCCACCCTGGGACAGATGAACACTGAAGCTTTCTTT. The encoded protein is CATLGQMNTEAFF.

DNA for the CDR3: TGTGCCAGCATCGATGGGGGCACCTACGAGCAGTACTTC. Encoded protein: CASIDGGTYEQYF. The chain couples TRBV28 to TRBJ2-7; D is possibly TRBD1 (6 bases). The CDR3 consists of 13 residues. V was cut by 7 bases and J by 2 bases, with 12 bases left in between. CDR1 MDHEN and CDR2 SYDVKM come from the germline V gene. The variable domain in full, with the rest retrieved from reference TRBV28 and TRBJ2-7, is DVKVTQSSRYLVKRTGEKVFLECVQDMDHENMFWYRQDPGLGLRLIYFSYDVKMKEKGDIPEGYSVSREKKERFSLILESASTNQTSMYLCASIDGGTYEQYFGPGTRLTVT.

V and J are TRBV27 and TRBJ2-7; TRBD2 aligns across 7 bases. CDR1 is MNHEY, CDR2 SMNVEV, per germline (reference sequence). V gave up 2 bases and J gave up 3 bases; unmatched junction bases: 10. This CDR3 has 16 amino acids. For the CDR3, the DNA is TGTGCCAGCAGTTTAACGCCGACTAGCCGCCTCTACGAGCAGTACTTC. This codes for CASSLTPTSRLYEQYF.

The V call is TRBV4-2, the J call TRBJ2-7; TRBD2 matches at 11 bases. Germline V lookup: CDR1 LGHNA, CDR2 YNFKEQ. The CDR3 length is 16 residues. V lost 4 bases and J lost 2; bases outside the gene matches: 7. The chain's CDR3 is CASSPATSGSTYEQYF. DNA of the CDR3: TGTGCCAGCAGCCCCGCTACTAGCGGGAGCACCTACGAGCAGTACTTC.